The 11 T cell receptor beta chains presented below share a single source sample, sequenced in a study of radiotherapy plus CTLA-4 blockade in lung cancer. Measured with immunoSEQ multiplex PCR; TCRdb has only the in-frame clones, and not every one. The sample holds 40,000 or so clones; about 80% are singletons and the top ten take almost 9%. This specimen consisted of peripheral blood, obtained from a patient treated with radiotherapy plus ipilimumab. Receptor source: a human donor with non-small cell lung cancer who had stable disease on radiotherapy plus ipilimumab.

The chain combines TRBV6-5 with TRBJ1-2; 9 nucleotides align to TRBD1. CDR1 and CDR2 (germline): MNHEY, SVGAGI. The ends lost 7 bases at V and 2 bases at J; junction bases unmatched: 5. The CDR3 is 14 residues long. In DNA form, the CDR3 reads TGTGCCAGCACCGAGACAGGGGGGAACTATGGCTACACCTTC. It translates to CASTETGGNYGYTF.

V gene TRBV19 combines with J gene TRBJ1-2; 12 nucleotides match TRBD1. Germline V gene sequence: CDR1 LNHDA, CDR2 SQIVND (reference sequence). The ends lost 5 bases at V and 5 bases at J; junction bases unmatched: 6. The CDR3 runs to 15 residues. CDR3 in DNA: TGTGCCAGTAGTTCGGGACAGGGGGCGACTTATGGCTACACCTTC. Translation: CASSSGQGATYGYTF.

V is TRBV10-3 and J is TRBJ2-1; D is perhaps TRBD2 (5 bases). The CDR3 consists of 14 residues. Germline loops: CDR1 ENHRY, CDR2 SYGVKD. Trimming stripped 4 bases from V and 7 bases from J, with 14 bases between. The CDR3 DNA reads TGTGCCATCAGTGGTGAACTAGTTGGAAATGAGCAGTTCTTC. Amino acids: CAISGELVGNEQFF.

V gene TRBV15 combines with J gene TRBJ1-2; D remains ambiguous. The CDR3 is 12 amino acids. Germline loops: CDR1 LNHNV, CDR2 YYDKDF (reference sequence). V was shortened by 2 bases and J by 5 bases, with 6 bases between the two germline ends. The chain's CDR3 is CATSRTSYGYTF. The CDR3 DNA reads TGTGCCACCAGCAGAACCTCGTATGGCTACACCTTC. The complete variable domain, with remaining parts taken from reference TRBV15 and TRBJ1-2, reads DAMVIQNPRYQVTQFGKPVTLSCSQTLNHNVMYWYQQKSSQAPKLLFHYYDKDFNNEADTPDNFQSRRPNTSFCFLDIRSPGLGDTAMYLCATSRTSYGYTFGSGTRLTVV.

V gene TRBV10-2 combines with J gene TRBJ1-6; 10 bases fit TRBD1. Germline V gives CDR1 WSHSY, CDR2 SAAADI. The length of the CDR3 is 16 residues. V dropped 4 bases and J dropped 5; count of bases not matched to a gene: 5. CDR3 sequence reads: CASSGRQGAHNSPLHF. In nucleotides, the CDR3 is TGCGCCAGCAGTGGTCGACAGGGGGCCCATAATTCACCCCTCCACTTT.

The V call is TRBV11-3, the J call TRBJ2-1; D not resolved. V was trimmed by 0 bases and J by 5 bases, leaving 8 bases between them. There are 14 residues in the CDR3. Germline V lookup: CDR1 SGHNT, CDR2 YENEEA. Here the CDR3 DNA reads TGTGCCAGCAGCTTAGATTCTTATGACAATGAGCAGTTCTTC. It is translated as CASSLDSYDNEQFF.

The chain joins TRBV7-6 to TRBJ1-5; D perhaps matches TRBD1 (6 bases). The V gene lost 2 bases and the J gene lost 4 bases, with 15 bases spanning the gap. Per germline, CDR1 SGHVS and CDR2 FNYEAQ. The CDR3 is made up of 16 amino acids. CDR3 nucleotides: TGTGCCAGCAGCTTACAGGGGTCGAAATTTAATCAGCCCCAGCATTTT. This sequence encodes CASSLQGSKFNQPQHF.

To note about this clone: Other DNA sequences in the sample encode the same CDR3. The V call is TRBV7-2, the J call TRBJ2-5, with 9 bases lining up with TRBD2. V gave up 1 base and J gave up 5 bases; unmatched junction bases: 11. This CDR3 comprises 17 residues. Germline-derived CDR1 and CDR2 are SGHTA and FQGNSA. In DNA, the CDR3 is TGTGCCAGCAGCTTAGATGGGCTAGCGGGGCCAGGGGAGACCCAGTACTTC. It encodes CASSLDGLAGPGETQYF.

The V call is TRBV29-1, the J call TRBJ1-2; TRBD1 matches 7 bases. This CDR3 comprises 14 residues. The trim removed 6 bases at V and 7 bases at J, leaving 14 bases unmatched. CDR1 is SQVTM, CDR2 ANQGSEA, per germline. The CDR3: CSVVHHLTGSGYTF. The CDR3 DNA is TGCAGCGTAGTGCACCATCTGACAGGGAGTGGCTACACCTTC.

The chain employs TRBV6-5 and TRBJ2-5, with 8 positions matching TRBD1. Trimming at V came to 4 bases and at J to 4 bases, leaving 5 bases not matched to a gene. Germline V gene sequence: CDR1 MNHEY, CDR2 SVGAGI. CDR3 length: 14 residues. The CDR3 spells CASSFTRGRETQYF. CDR3 bases: TGTGCCAGCAGTTTCACCAGGGGGCGAGAGACCCAGTACTTC.

The gene calls are TRBV6-1 and TRBJ2-1, with D possibly matching TRBD1 (5 bases). Germline V lookup: CDR1 MNHNS, CDR2 SASEGT. Trimming pared 1 base from V and 0 bases from J, leaving 7 bases between. The CDR3 has 15 residues. Here the CDR3 DNA reads TGTGCCAGCAGTGAAGAGGGGCTCTCCTACAATGAGCAGTTCTTC. Its translation is CASSEEGLSYNEQFF.